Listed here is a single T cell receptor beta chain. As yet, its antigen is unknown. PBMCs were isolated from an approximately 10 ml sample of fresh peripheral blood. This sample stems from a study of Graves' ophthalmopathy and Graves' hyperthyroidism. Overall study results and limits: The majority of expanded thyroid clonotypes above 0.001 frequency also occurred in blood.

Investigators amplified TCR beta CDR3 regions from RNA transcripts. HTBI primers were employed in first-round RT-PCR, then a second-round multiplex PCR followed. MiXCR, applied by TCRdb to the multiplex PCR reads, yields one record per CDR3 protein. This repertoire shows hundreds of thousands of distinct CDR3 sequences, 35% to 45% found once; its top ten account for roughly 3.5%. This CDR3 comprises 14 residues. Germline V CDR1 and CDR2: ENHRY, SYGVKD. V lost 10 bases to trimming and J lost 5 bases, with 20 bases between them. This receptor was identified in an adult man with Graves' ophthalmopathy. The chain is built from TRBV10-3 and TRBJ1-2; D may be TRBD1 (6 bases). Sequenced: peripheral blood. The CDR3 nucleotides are TGTGCCAGCAGCTACAGGACAGACCCTTATGGCTACACCTTC. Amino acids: CASSYRTDPYGYTF.